Below, 24 T cell receptor beta chains from the same sample are listed, as sequenced in a study of OX40 agonist ivuxolimab in advanced cancers. Library construction relied on the immunoSEQ multiplex PCR assay. TCRdb retrieved this table from immuneACCESS and kept in-frame rearrangements only. Not all clones are present; in checked studies, unresolved V genes account for under half, and no reason is known for the remainder. This sample holds around 70,000 clones; roughly 85% were observed only once. The biggest ten clones account for 0.5% to 0.6% of the sample. The source material was CD4+ or CD8+ T cells sorted from blood, sampled in a trial of the OX40 agonist ivuxolimab. Source of these receptors: an adult with an advanced solid tumor such as melanoma, head and neck, liver or kidney cancer.

The chain employs TRBV9 and TRBJ2-2; 8 positions agree with TRBD2. Germline V gene lookup returns CDR1 SGDLS and CDR2 YYNGEE. This CDR3 spans 16 amino acids. With V trimmed by 5 bases and J by 0 bases, 6 bases remained unmatched. The DNA of the CDR3 is TGTGCCAGCAGGGGACCGGGACTAGCGAACACCGGGGAGCTGTTTTTT. It yields the protein CASRGPGLANTGELFF.

This clone has more than one count but fewer than ten. This sequence joins TRBV30 and TRBJ2-3; TRBD2 aligns across 8 bases. Germline V gives CDR1 GTSNPN, CDR2 SVGIG (reference sequence). CDR3 length: 14 amino acids. The ends lost 2 bases at V and 1 base at J; junction bases unmatched: 2. This CDR3 is CAWSTGGGTDTQYF. CDR3 bases: TGTGCCTGGAGTACCGGGGGGGGCACAGATACGCAGTATTTT. Together with reference TRBV30 and TRBJ2-3, the CDR3 gives the full variable domain: SQTIHQWPATLVQPVGSPLSLECTVEGTSNPNLYWYRQAAGRGLQLLFYSVGIGQISSEVPQNLSASRPQDRQFILSSKKLLLSDSGFYLCAWSTGGGTDTQYFGPGTRLTVL.

The chain recombines TRBV5-4 with TRBJ1-1; no clear D. Germline CDR1 SGHNT, CDR2 YYREEE (reference sequence). Trimming took 3 bases from V and 8 from J, leaving 11 bases between them. The CDR3 covers 12 residues. The CDR3 spells CASSSSDGEAFF. The DNA for the CDR3 is TGTGCCAGCAGCTCATCGGACGGGGAAGCTTTCTTT.

The V and J genes are TRBV28 and TRBJ1-6, with 8 bases lining up with TRBD1. Germline-derived CDR1 and CDR2 are MDHEN and SYDVKM. The CDR3 totals 16 residues. V dropped 4 bases and J dropped 8; count of bases not matched to a gene: 10. The CDR3 sequence is CASSYETGATHSPLHF. The DNA for the CDR3 is TGTGCCAGCAGTTATGAGACAGGGGCAACTCATTCACCCCTCCACTTT. The variable domain in full, completed from reference TRBV28 and TRBJ1-6, reads DVKVTQSSRYLVKRTGEKVFLECVQDMDHENMFWYRQDPGLGLRLIYFSYDVKMKEKGDIPEGYSVSREKKERFSLILESASTNQTSMYLCASSYETGATHSPLHFGNGTRLTVT.

This chain connects TRBV6-5 to TRBJ1-1; no clear D gene. V lost 6 bases and J lost 4, with 18 bases in between. The germline gives CDR1 MNHEY, CDR2 SVGAGI. This CDR3 comprises 15 residues. In nucleotides, the CDR3 is TGTGCCAGCAGCCCCCGGATGTCCTCGGGCACTGAAGCTTTCTTT. Translation gives CASSPRMSSGTEAFF.

This chain's CDR3 is CAWSDRRNTEAFF. The DNA of the CDR3 is TGTGCCTGGAGCGACAGGAGGAACACTGAAGCTTTCTTT. The genes are TRBV30 and TRBJ1-1; a weak D match, TRBD1 (6 bases). Trimming removed 3 bases at V and 1 base at J, with 9 bases between. The CDR3 contains 13 residues. CDR1 and CDR2 from the germline V gene are GTSNPN and SVGIG (reference sequence).

The J gene is TRBJ2-5, the V gene TRBV7-3, with 12 bases that match TRBD2. The CDR3 loop spans 15 amino acids. Unmatched junction bases numbered 5, after V lost 4 bases and J lost 5 bases. Germline values: CDR1 SGHTA, CDR2 FQGTGA. This CDR3 reads CASSSSGRARETQYF. The CDR3 DNA is TGTGCCAGCAGCTCTAGCGGGAGGGCTCGGGAGACCCAGTACTTC.

CDR3 amino acids: CAWSVIKTGAGYTF. CDR3 nucleotides: TGTGCCTGGAGTGTAATAAAGACAGGGGCCGGCTACACCTTC. The rearrangement uses TRBV30 and TRBJ1-2; 8 bases are shared with TRBD1. CDR3 size: 14 residues. CDR1 is GTSNPN and CDR2 is SVGIG in the germline V gene (reference sequence). V was pared by 0 bases and J by 8 bases, with 8 bases of the junction left unmatched.

This rearrangement joins TRBV5-4 to TRBJ1-2, with D unresolved. Germline V CDR1 and CDR2: SGHNT, YYREEE (reference sequence). Trimming stripped 0 bases from V and 2 bases from J, with 14 bases between. The CDR3 totals 16 residues. The CDR3 DNA reads TGTGCCAGCAGCTTGGGCTTCTGGACGGCCAACTATGGCTACACCTTC. Its translation: CASSLGFWTANYGYTF.

The rearrangement uses TRBV7-2 and TRBJ1-1; D gene ambiguous. The CDR3 runs to 15 residues. V was trimmed by 1 base and J by 3 bases, leaving 12 bases between them. Germline assignment: CDR1 SGHTA and CDR2 FQGNSA. The CDR3 DNA follows: TGTGCCAGCAGCTTAGAACGGACCTCCTACACTGAAGCTTTCTTT. As protein: CASSLERTSYTEAFF.

CDR3: CASSLMSGRGLGETQYF. Here the CDR3 DNA reads TGTGCCAGCAGCTTAATGAGCGGGAGAGGATTGGGGGAGACCCAGTACTTC. The chain joins TRBV7-3 to TRBJ2-5, with TRBD2 matching over 8 bases. Germline V CDR1 and CDR2: SGHTA, FQGTGA. The junction had 12 bases not matched to a gene; V was cut back by 1 base and J by 5 bases. The CDR3 totals 17 residues. Supplemented by reference TRBV7-3 and TRBJ2-5, the full variable domain reads GAGVSQTPSNKVTEKGKYVELRCDPISGHTALYWYRQSLGQGPEFLIYFQGTGAADDSGLPNDRFFAVRPEGSVSTLKIQRTERGDSAVYLCASSLMSGRGLGETQYFGPGTRLLVL.

This chain connects TRBV9 to TRBJ1-1; TRBD1 is a possible D gene (5 bases). V was clipped by 4 bases and J by 6 bases, with 10 bases between them. There are 12 residues in the CDR3. Germline V gene lookup returns CDR1 SGDLS and CDR2 YYNGEE. The CDR3 sequence: CASSTQGSEAFF. In DNA, the CDR3 is TGTGCCAGCAGCACCCAGGGTTCTGAAGCTTTCTTT.

This clone was recorded once. The chain combines TRBV30 with TRBJ2-3; 9 nucleotides match TRBD2. The CDR3 runs 15 residues. J lost 5 bases, V lost 6 bases, and 12 bases had no gene match. Germline V CDR1 and CDR2: GTSNPN, SVGIG (reference sequence). In DNA form, the CDR3 reads TGTGCCTGCACTGCAGGTAGCGGGAGAGGAGATACGCAGTATTTT. Its protein is CACTAGSGRGDTQYF. Variable domain in full (rest from reference TRBV30 and TRBJ2-3): SQTIHQWPATLVQPVGSPLSLECTVEGTSNPNLYWYRQAAGRGLQLLFYSVGIGQISSEVPQNLSASRPQDRQFILSSKKLLLSDSGFYLCACTAGSGRGDTQYFGPGTRLTVL.

The chain recombines TRBV7-2 with TRBJ2-5; the match to TRBD1 covers 8 bases. V gave up 5 bases and J gave up 7 bases; unmatched junction bases: 3. Germline V gene data show CDR1 as SGHTA and CDR2 as FQGNSA. This CDR3 contains 12 residues. CDR3: CASSPDRGTQYF. The DNA of the CDR3 is TGTGCCAGCAGCCCAGACAGGGGGACCCAGTACTTC.

V usage is TRBV7-9 and J usage is TRBJ1-1; D possibly corresponds to TRBD1 (5 bases). The V gene lost 4 bases and the J gene lost 0 bases, with 12 bases spanning the gap. Per the germline V gene, CDR1 is SEHNR and CDR2 is FQNEAQ (reference sequence). There are 15 residues in the CDR3. The CDR3 spells CASSSGGAMNTEAFF. DNA for the CDR3: TGTGCCAGCAGCTCAGGTGGGGCTATGAACACTGAAGCTTTCTTT.

The chain employs TRBV18 and TRBJ2-3; 10 nucleotides line up with TRBD2. The CDR3 has 18 amino acids. V was clipped by 2 bases and J by 1 base; unmatched bases: 9. Germline assignment: CDR1 KGHSH and CDR2 LQKENI. CDR3: CASSPWASGRGGTDTQYF. The CDR3 DNA follows: TGTGCCAGCTCACCATGGGCTAGCGGGAGAGGGGGCACAGATACGCAGTATTTT.

The chain joins TRBV19 to TRBJ2-7; 11 nucleotides line up with TRBD2. J was trimmed by 6 bases and V by 6 bases; bases with no gene match: 7. Germline V lookup: CDR1 LNHDA, CDR2 SQIVND (reference sequence). The CDR3 spans 14 residues. CDR3 coding DNA: TGTGCCAGTAGCCAACTAGCGGGAGAGGTCGAGCAGTACTTC. Translation gives CASSQLAGEVEQYF.

The V call is TRBV5-1, the J call TRBJ1-1; D uncertain. In germline, CDR1 is SGHRS, CDR2 YFSETQ. The ends were cut back, 3 bases at V and 0 bases at J, with 9 bases in the middle. This CDR3 is 14 amino acids long. CDR3 coding DNA: TGCGCCAGCAGCTCTGGTATACTGAACACTGAAGCTTTCTTT. Amino acid sequence: CASSSGILNTEAFF.

The chain combines TRBV4-3 with TRBJ2-7, with TRBD2 matching over 9 bases. This CDR3 has 15 amino acids. The J segment lost 4 bases and the V segment lost 1 base, leaving 5 bases of the junction unmatched. CDR1 is LGHNA, CDR2 YSLEER, per germline. CDR3 nucleotide sequence: TGCGCCAGCAGCCAAGGGGCTAGCGGGACGTACGAGCAGTACTTC. This codes for CASSQGASGTYEQYF.

The chain joins TRBV11-2 to TRBJ2-2; D may correspond to TRBD1 or TRBD2 (5 bases each). Trimming shortened V by 0 bases and J by 9 bases, and 8 bases separated the two germline ends. This CDR3 has 13 amino acids. Germline-derived CDR1 and CDR2 are SGHAT and FQNNGV. CDR3 protein: CASSLDRGWELFF. The CDR3 DNA is TGTGCCAGCAGCTTAGATCGGGGCTGGGAGCTGTTTTTT.

This clone was recorded once. This chain connects TRBV6-6 to TRBJ1-2; 10 nucleotides agree with TRBD1. Trimming at V came to 0 bases and at J to 2 bases, leaving 3 bases not matched to a gene. CDR3 length equals 16 residues. Looked up from germline, CDR1 is MNHNY and CDR2 is SVGAGI (reference sequence). The CDR3 bases are TGTGCCAGCAGTTACTCGACGGGACAGGGGAACTATGGCTACACCTTC. This gives the protein CASSYSTGQGNYGYTF.

By sample share, this clone is medium-sized (0.01 to 0.1%). The chain carries TRBV28 and TRBJ1-2; 9 nucleotides agree with TRBD1. The CDR3 totals 14 residues. Germline assignment: CDR1 MDHEN and CDR2 SYDVKM. V shed 5 bases and J 7 bases; nucleotides not matched to a gene: 8. The CDR3 nucleotides read TGTGCCAGCAGTCCCCCCGGGACAGGGTTTGGCTACACCTTC. Translating gives CASSPPGTGFGYTF.

V usage is TRBV4-3 and J usage is TRBJ2-7; D may be TRBD1 (5 bases). Per the germline V gene, CDR1 is LGHNA and CDR2 is YSLEER. The germline V and J ends were trimmed by 1 base and 2 bases, with 15 bases remaining between them. The length of the CDR3 is 16 residues. The CDR3, as DNA: TGCGCCAGCAGCCAAGCGATGGGGCGAAGGACCTACGAGCAGTACTTC. As protein: CASSQAMGRRTYEQYF.

This chain's CDR3 is CASSQEGRGIASYEQYF. The CDR3 DNA follows: TGCGCCAGCAGCCAAGAAGGGCGGGGGATAGCCTCCTACGAGCAGTACTTC. The genes are TRBV4-1 and TRBJ2-7; the match to TRBD2 covers 7 bases. This CDR3 contains 17 residues. The germline V gene has CDR1 MGHRA and CDR2 YSYEKL. V gave up 0 bases and J gave up 0 bases; unmatched junction bases: 8.